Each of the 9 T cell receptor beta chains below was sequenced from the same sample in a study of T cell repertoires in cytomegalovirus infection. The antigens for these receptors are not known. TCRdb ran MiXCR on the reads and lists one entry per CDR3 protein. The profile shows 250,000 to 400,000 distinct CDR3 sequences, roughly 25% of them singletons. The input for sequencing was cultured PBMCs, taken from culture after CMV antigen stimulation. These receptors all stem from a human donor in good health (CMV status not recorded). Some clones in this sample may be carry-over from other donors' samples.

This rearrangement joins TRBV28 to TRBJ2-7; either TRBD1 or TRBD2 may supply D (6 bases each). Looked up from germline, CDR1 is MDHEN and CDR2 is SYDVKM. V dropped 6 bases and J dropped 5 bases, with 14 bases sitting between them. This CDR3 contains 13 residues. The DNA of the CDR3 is TGTGCCAGCAGAAAGGGGGGATTCCACGAGCAGTACTTC. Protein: CASRKGGFHEQYF.

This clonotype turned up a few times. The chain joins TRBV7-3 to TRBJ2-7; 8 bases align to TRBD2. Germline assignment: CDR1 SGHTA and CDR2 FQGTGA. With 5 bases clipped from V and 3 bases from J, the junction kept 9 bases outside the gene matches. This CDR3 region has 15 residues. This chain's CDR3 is CASSPRASGLYEQYF. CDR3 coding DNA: TGTGCCAGCAGCCCCCGAGCTAGCGGGCTCTACGAGCAGTACTTC. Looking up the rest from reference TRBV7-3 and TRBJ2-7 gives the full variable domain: GAGVSQTPSNKVTEKGKYVELRCDPISGHTALYWYRQSLGQGPEFLIYFQGTGAADDSGLPNDRFFAVRPEGSVSTLKIQRTERGDSAVYLCASSPRASGLYEQYFGPGTRLTVT.

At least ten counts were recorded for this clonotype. CDR3 region: CASSSGTPFEQYF. The CDR3 coding sequence is TGTGCCAGCAGCTCGGGGACTCCCTTCGAGCAGTACTTC. The V and J genes are TRBV7-2 and TRBJ2-7, with D tentatively TRBD2 (6 bases). The CDR3 length is 13 residues. Germline assignment: CDR1 SGHTA and CDR2 FQGNSA. Trimming took 4 bases from V and 6 from J, leaving 13 bases between them.

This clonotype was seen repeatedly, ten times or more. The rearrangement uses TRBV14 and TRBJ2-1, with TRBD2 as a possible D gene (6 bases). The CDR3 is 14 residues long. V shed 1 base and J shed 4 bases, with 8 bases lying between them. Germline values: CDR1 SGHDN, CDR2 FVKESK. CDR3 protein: CASSQVGTYNEQFF. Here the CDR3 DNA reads TGTGCCAGCAGCCAAGTCGGGACTTACAATGAGCAGTTCTTC.

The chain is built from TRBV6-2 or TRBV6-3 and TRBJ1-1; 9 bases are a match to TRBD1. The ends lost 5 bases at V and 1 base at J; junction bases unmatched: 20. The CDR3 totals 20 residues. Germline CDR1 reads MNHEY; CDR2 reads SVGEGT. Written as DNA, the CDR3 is TGTGCCAGCAGTATGGACAGGGGCCCCCGTTACAGCAACCGGAACACTGAAGCTTTCTTT. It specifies CASSMDRGPRYSNRNTEAFF.

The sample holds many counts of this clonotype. DNA of the CDR3: TGTGCCAGCAGTCAAAGCGACTCTGGGGCCAACGTCCTGACTTTC. This sequence encodes CASSQSDSGANVLTF. This sequence joins TRBV7-3 and TRBJ2-6; D call uncertain. Germline V gene sequence: CDR1 SGHTA, CDR2 FQGTGA. Between the trimmed V and J ends, which lost 6 bases and 0 bases, there was a span of 9 bases. The CDR3 extends over 15 amino acids.

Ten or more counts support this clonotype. This CDR3 is CASSSDGYLYEQYF. CDR3 nucleotides: TGTGCCAGCAGCTCAGATGGGTACCTCTACGAGCAGTACTTC. The V gene is TRBV7-2, the J gene TRBJ2-7; D is undetermined. Germline V gives CDR1 SGHTA, CDR2 FQGNSA. Deletions cut 4 bases from V and 3 bases from J, with 13 bases between. The CDR3 spans 14 residues.

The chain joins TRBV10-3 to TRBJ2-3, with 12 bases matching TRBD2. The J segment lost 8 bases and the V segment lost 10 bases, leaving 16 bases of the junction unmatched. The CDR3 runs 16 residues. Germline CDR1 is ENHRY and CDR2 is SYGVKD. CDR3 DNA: TGTGCCACCAGGGAACGACTAGCGGGAGTCTGGGGTACGCAGTATTTT. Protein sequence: CATRERLAGVWGTQYF.

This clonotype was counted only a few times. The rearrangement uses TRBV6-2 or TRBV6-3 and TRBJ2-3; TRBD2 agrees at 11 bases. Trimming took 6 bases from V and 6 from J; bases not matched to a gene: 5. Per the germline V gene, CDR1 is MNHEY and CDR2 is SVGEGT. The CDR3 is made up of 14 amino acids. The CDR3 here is CASRLAGVSDTQYF. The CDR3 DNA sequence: TGTGCCAGCAGACTAGCGGGAGTGTCCGATACGCAGTATTTT.